Following are 26 T cell receptor beta chains from one sample sequenced in a study of T cells after yellow fever vaccination. TCRdb recomputed calls from the 5' RACE reads with MiXCR, one row per CDR3 protein. The sample shows about 320,000 distinct CDR3 sequences, approximately 12% of them seen only once. This specimen was CD4+ T cells sorted from PBMCs, taken 15 days after the yellow fever booster vaccination. Receptors were obtained from a man aged 18-30 years who received the YFV17D yellow fever vaccine.

This rearrangement joins TRBV20-1 to TRBJ2-5; 9 bases map to TRBD2. The CDR3 has 15 residues. V lost 0 bases and J lost 4; bases outside the gene matches: 6. The germline V gene encodes CDR1 DFQATT and CDR2 SNEGSKA (reference sequence). The CDR3 DNA is TGCAGTGCTAGAGAGCGGGGGGGCCCAGGAGAGACCCAGTACTTC. Translated, it gives CSARERGGPGETQYF.

The table lists this clonotype with a few counts. This chain joins TRBV15 and TRBJ2-5; 7 nucleotides agree with TRBD2. Trimming removed 8 bases from V and 2 bases from J; junction bases left unmatched: 5. Germline assignment: CDR1 LNHNV and CDR2 YYDKDF (reference sequence). CDR3 length: 13 residues. This CDR3 is CATHLADQETQYF. The CDR3 DNA reads as TGTGCCACCCATCTAGCGGATCAAGAGACCCAGTACTTC.

Many counts were recorded for this clonotype. The chain employs TRBV7-2 and TRBJ2-5, with TRBD1 identical over 10 bases. After removal of 5 bases from V and 2 bases from J, the junction contained 2 bases not matched to a gene. The CDR3 length is 14 residues. Germline loops: CDR1 SGHTA, CDR2 FQGNSA. The CDR3, as DNA: TGTGCCAGCAGCCGACAGGGGGCTCAAGAGACCCAGTACTTC. Protein: CASSRQGAQETQYF.

The chain uses TRBV18 and TRBJ2-7, with 9 bases identical to TRBD1. CDR1 and CDR2 from the germline V gene are KGHSH and LQKENI. Trimming cost V 3 bases and J 6 bases; bases outside gene matches: 3. The CDR3 contains 13 residues. The CDR3: CASSPGQGSEQYV. The CDR3 DNA follows: TGTGCCAGCTCACCGGGACAGGGTTCCGAGCAGTACGTC.

The gene calls are TRBV9 and TRBJ2-3; D is possibly TRBD1 or TRBD2 (5 bases each). Germline CDR1 and CDR2: SGDLS and YYNGEE. The CDR3 covers 15 residues. Trimming pared 0 bases from V and 2 bases from J, leaving 10 bases between. In DNA form, the CDR3 reads TGTGCCAGCAGCGTAGGGAACGGGGCCACAGATACGCAGTATTTT. Amino acids: CASSVGNGATDTQYF. The variable domain in full, completed from reference TRBV9 and TRBJ2-3, reads DSGVTQTPKHLITATGQRVTLRCSPRSGDLSVYWYQQSLDQGLQFLIQYYNGEERAKGNILERFSAQQFPDLHSELNLSSLELGDSALYFCASSVGNGATDTQYFGPGTRLTVL.

This clonotype was seen repeatedly, ten times or more. The V and J genes are TRBV7-3 and TRBJ2-1; the D gene is possibly TRBD1 (7 bases). V lost 4 bases and J 4 bases, leaving 17 bases between the germline ends. The germline CDR1 and CDR2 sequences are SGHTA and FQGTGA. This CDR3 contains 16 residues. The CDR3 DNA reads as TGTGCCAGCAGCTCTGGAGGGACAGAGCTTTACAATGAGCAGTTCTTC. This encodes CASSSGGTELYNEQFF.

The genes are TRBV4-3 and TRBJ2-3, with 8 bases that match TRBD2. The CDR3 sequence is 14 residues long. V lost 6 bases to trimming and J lost 5 bases; unmatched junction nucleotides: 7. The germline CDR1 and CDR2 sequences are LGHNA and YSLEER. The DNA of the CDR3 is TGCGCCAGCAGTCGGGAGGGGGGGATAGATACGCAGTATTTT. Translating it yields CASSREGGIDTQYF.

CDR3 nucleotides: TGCGCCAGCAGCATCGCGGGACACCCCAATCAGCCCCAGCATTTT. Protein product: CASSIAGHPNQPQHF. The V gene is TRBV5-1, the J gene TRBJ1-5; weak D call: TRBD1 (6 bases). V dropped 4 bases and J dropped 3 bases, with 14 bases sitting between them. This CDR3 is 15 amino acids long. From germline, CDR1 is SGHRS and CDR2 YFSETQ.

V and J are TRBV5-1 and TRBJ2-2; 16 positions agree with TRBD2. In germline, CDR1 is SGHRS, CDR2 YFSETQ. The CDR3 is 19 amino acids. The J segment lost 2 bases and the V segment lost 6 bases, leaving 10 bases of the junction unmatched. In DNA, the CDR3 is TGCGCCAGCACCCCGGGACTAGCGGGGGGGGACTTTAACACCGGGGAGCTGTTTTTT. Protein sequence: CASTPGLAGGDFNTGELFF.

This rearrangement joins TRBV10-3 to TRBJ1-1, with 9 bases lining up with TRBD1. There are 15 residues in the CDR3. The germline CDR1 and CDR2 sequences are ENHRY and SYGVKD. Trimming took 3 bases from V and 7 from J; bases not matched to a gene: 9. CDR3 amino acids: CAISDRGQGTNEAFF. CDR3 sequence (DNA): TGTGCCATCAGTGATCGGGGACAGGGAACTAATGAAGCTTTCTTT.

This clonotype was seen at least ten times. At one end the junction does not follow the germline gene, possibly because of a read error. The V gene is TRBV5-1, the J gene TRBJ1-1; unclear D gene. The CDR3 consists of 13 residues. The germline CDR1 and CDR2 sequences are SGHRS and YFSETQ. The CDR3 spells CASSLLPNTEAFF. Written as DNA, the CDR3 is TGTGCCAGCAGCTTACTTCCGAACACTGAAGCTTTCTTT.

This clonotype was counted at least ten times. The rearrangement links TRBV10-3 to TRBJ2-3; D is possibly TRBD2 (6 bases). The CDR3 runs 14 residues. The germline V and J ends were trimmed by 10 bases and 2 bases, with 16 bases remaining between them. Germline V CDR1 and CDR2: ENHRY, SYGVKD. The CDR3 sequence is CATGRGANTDTQYF. CDR3 coding DNA: TGTGCCACCGGCCGCGGGGCGAACACAGATACGCAGTATTTT.

In this sample, this clonotype turned up a few times. This chain uses TRBV10-3 with TRBJ1-2, with 8 positions matching TRBD1. Germline CDR1 reads ENHRY; CDR2 reads SYGVKD. The CDR3 loop spans 14 amino acids. The V gene end was trimmed by 4 bases and the J gene end by 4 bases; junction bases not matched to a gene: 5. CDR3 amino acids: CAISAVTGVYGYTF. The CDR3 region has the DNA TGTGCCATCAGTGCGGTGACAGGGGTCTATGGCTACACCTTC.

V and J are TRBV5-1 and TRBJ2-2, with 8 bases that match TRBD1. The CDR3 totals 14 residues. The junction had 5 bases not matched to a gene; V was cut back by 5 bases and J by 5 bases. Germline assignment: CDR1 SGHRS and CDR2 YFSETQ. CDR3 protein: CASRRQGLTGELFF. CDR3 DNA sequence: TGCGCCAGCAGAAGACAGGGGTTAACCGGGGAGCTGTTTTTT.

In this sample, this clonotype turned up a few times. This rearrangement joins TRBV7-2 to TRBJ1-1, with TRBD1 as a possible D gene (5 bases). Trimming stripped 6 bases from V and 5 bases from J, with 13 bases between. In germline, CDR1 is SGHTA, CDR2 FQGNSA. The CDR3 extends over 13 amino acids. DNA of the CDR3: TGTGCCAGCAGACAGGATAGGAGTACTGAAGCTTTCTTT. It translates to CASRQDRSTEAFF.

This clonotype was counted ten times or more. The V gene is TRBV4-3, the J gene TRBJ2-1; a possible D gene is TRBD1 (5 bases). The CDR3 has 16 residues. V was shortened by 3 bases and J by 6 bases, with 18 bases between the two germline ends. Germline values: CDR1 LGHNA, CDR2 YSLEER. The CDR3: CASSQGPQGFGNEQFF. The CDR3 DNA sequence: TGCGCCAGCAGCCAGGGCCCGCAGGGTTTCGGCAATGAGCAGTTCTTC.

This clonotype appeared a few times. The chain employs TRBV7-2 and TRBJ2-7; D unresolved. Per the germline V gene, CDR1 is SGHTA and CDR2 is FQGNSA. This CDR3 contains 15 residues. Trimming shortened V by 5 bases and J by 1 base, and 15 bases separated the two germline ends. The CDR3 here is CASSKMTEPSYEQYF. CDR3 coding DNA: TGTGCCAGCAGCAAAATGACTGAACCTTCCTACGAGCAGTACTTC. Together with reference TRBV7-2 and TRBJ2-7, the CDR3 gives the full variable domain: GAGVSQSPSNKVTEKGKDVELRCDPISGHTALYWYRQSLGQGLEFLIYFQGNSAPDKSGLPSDRFSAERTGGSVSTLTIQRTQQEDSAVYLCASSKMTEPSYEQYFGPGTRLTVT.

This clonotype was detected a few times. V is TRBV28 and J is TRBJ2-5; 11 positions agree with TRBD2. V lost 2 bases and J lost 9; bases outside the gene matches: 14. The CDR3 covers 17 residues. Per the germline V gene, CDR1 is MDHEN and CDR2 is SYDVKM. CDR3 amino acids: CASSLLVAGGTSGAQYF. The CDR3 DNA follows: TGTGCCAGCAGTTTACTAGTAGCGGGGGGGACAAGTGGGGCCCAGTACTTC.

V gene TRBV5-1 combines with J gene TRBJ2-7; 9 nucleotides match TRBD2. The CDR3 totals 16 residues. The V and J ends lost 3 bases and 3 bases, in that order; junction bases with no gene match: 10. The germline V gene has CDR1 SGHRS and CDR2 YFSETQ. DNA of the CDR3: TGCGCCAGCAGCTCGGGTAATAGCGGGGGATTCTACGAGCAGTACGTC. It encodes CASSSGNSGGFYEQYV.

The chain uses TRBV12-3 or TRBV12-4 and TRBJ1-1; 7 bases align to TRBD1. V lost 0 bases, J lost 0 bases, and 10 bases stayed unmatched. The CDR3 has 18 residues. CDR3 nucleotide sequence: TGTGCCAGCAGTTTAGCGCTAACCCTGACAGGGATGAACACTGAAGCTTTCTTT. It yields the protein CASSLALTLTGMNTEAFF.

This clonotype appeared many times. The rearrangement links TRBV2 to TRBJ2-5, with 8 nucleotides matching TRBD2. Germline assignment: CDR1 SNHLY and CDR2 FYNNEI. The trim removed 6 bases at V and 1 base at J, leaving 4 bases unmatched. The CDR3 runs 14 residues. The CDR3 region has the DNA TGTGCCAGCAGCGTGAGCGGGAGCCAAGAGACCCAGTACTTC. As protein: CASSVSGSQETQYF.

The rearrangement uses TRBV6-1 and TRBJ1-6; D possibly corresponds to TRBD1 (6 bases). The CDR3 has 14 residues. Trimming cost V 7 bases and J 8 bases, with 15 bases left between them. The germline V gene has CDR1 MNHNS and CDR2 SASEGT. CDR3 sequence (DNA): TGTGCCAGCATTTTGACAGGCGGGGATTCACCCCTCCACTTT. It codes for CASILTGGDSPLHF.

This clonotype has more than one count but fewer than ten. V is TRBV19 and J is TRBJ2-2; 9 positions agree with TRBD1. V lost 9 bases to trimming and J lost 5 bases; unmatched junction nucleotides: 10. This CDR3 comprises 15 residues. The germline V gene encodes CDR1 LNHDA and CDR2 SQIVND (reference sequence). CDR3 amino acids: CASDPGQGGTGELFF. DNA for the CDR3: TGTGCCAGCGACCCGGGACAGGGAGGGACCGGGGAGCTGTTTTTT.

This clonotype turned up a few times. The rearrangement joins TRBV6-2 or TRBV6-3 to TRBJ2-7, with 12 bases fitting TRBD2. Per germline, CDR1 MNHEY and CDR2 SVGEGT. With V trimmed by 4 bases and J by 6 bases, 10 bases remained unmatched. The CDR3 has 16 residues. As DNA, the CDR3 is TGTGCCAGCAGTTCGCTAAGACTAGCGGGGGACCGCGAGCAGTACGTC. Encoded protein: CASSSLRLAGDREQYV.

This clonotype has just a few counts. The chain recombines TRBV20-1 with TRBJ2-2; TRBD2 agrees at 10 bases. This CDR3 spans 16 amino acids. Germline V lookup: CDR1 DFQATT, CDR2 SNEGSKA (reference sequence). Unmatched junction bases numbered 5, after V lost 0 bases and J lost 4 bases. The CDR3 region has the DNA TGCAGTGCTAGAGATCGGACTAGCGGAGGCACCGGGGAGCTGTTTTTT. Encoded protein: CSARDRTSGGTGELFF.

This clonotype occurred many times. The chain carries TRBV5-1 and TRBJ1-1, with no clear D. The CDR3 totals 13 residues. Germline CDR1 reads SGHRS; CDR2 reads YFSETQ. Trimming shortened V by 3 bases and J by 2 bases, and 8 bases separated the two germline ends. Written as DNA, the CDR3 is TGCGCCAGCAGCTGGAACACCAACACTGAAGCTTTCTTT. Translating gives CASSWNTNTEAFF. Full variable domain (missing parts from reference TRBV5-1 and TRBJ1-1): KAGVTQTPRYLIKTRGQQVTLSCSPISGHRSVSWYQQTPGQGLQFLFEYFSETQRNKGNFPGRFSGRQFSNSRSEMNVSTLELGDSALYLCASSWNTNTEAFFGQGTRLTVV.